What follows are 5 T cell receptor beta chains derived from one specimen sequenced in a study of T cells after yellow fever vaccination. From the 5' RACE reads, TCRdb called clonotypes with MiXCR, one entry per CDR3 protein. The sample records some 350,000 distinct CDR3 sequences, 8.5% to 9% being singletons. Here the sequenced sample was PBMCs, taken on the day of the first yellow fever vaccination. These receptors originate from a man between 18 and 29 years old who received the YFV17D yellow fever vaccine.

This clonotype was counted only a few times. V is TRBV11-2 and J is TRBJ1-6; 7 nucleotides match TRBD1. In germline, CDR1 is SGHAT, CDR2 FQNNGV. The CDR3 has 14 residues. Trimming cost V 5 bases and J 7 bases; bases outside gene matches: 5. CDR3 amino acids: CASSPQTGNSPLHF. In DNA, the CDR3 is TGTGCCAGCAGCCCGCAGACAGGGAATTCACCCCTCCACTTT.

This chain joins TRBV6-1 and TRBJ1-4; TRBD1 is a possible D gene (5 bases). The CDR3 runs to 15 residues. V lost 8 bases to trimming and J lost 5 bases, with 18 bases between them. Per the germline V gene, CDR1 is MNHNS and CDR2 is SASEGT. In DNA, the CDR3 is TGTGCCAGCCAATCTGTGACAGACGGAAATGAAAAACTGTTTTTT. It encodes CASQSVTDGNEKLFF.

The sample holds a few counts of this clonotype. The chain recombines TRBV5-1 with TRBJ2-2; D possibly corresponds to TRBD1 (6 bases). Germline loops: CDR1 SGHRS, CDR2 YFSETQ. V lost 4 bases and J 0 bases, leaving 13 bases between the germline ends. The CDR3 has 16 residues. The CDR3 coding sequence is TGCGCCAGCAGCCCTTCAGGGACATCGAACACCGGGGAGCTGTTTTTT. It specifies CASSPSGTSNTGELFF.

This clonotype was seen more than once but under ten times. The chain combines TRBV7-2 with TRBJ1-2; a possible D gene is TRBD1 (6 bases). Trimming cost V 5 bases and J 4 bases, with 14 bases left between them. Per the germline V gene, CDR1 is SGHTA and CDR2 is FQGNSA. This CDR3 has 14 amino acids. The CDR3 protein is CASSINREGYGYTF. The CDR3 nucleotides are TGTGCCAGCAGCATCAACAGGGAAGGCTATGGCTACACCTTC.

A few counts support this clonotype. This sequence joins TRBV18 and TRBJ2-1; tentatively, D is TRBD1 (5 bases). From germline, CDR1 is KGHSH and CDR2 LQKENI. The CDR3 is 16 amino acids. V was trimmed by 0 bases and J by 5 bases, leaving 14 bases between them. In DNA, the CDR3 is TGTGCCAGCTCACCACCGTTGGGCAGGGAAAACAATGAGCAGTTCTTC. Its protein product is CASSPPLGRENNEQFF.